This T cell receptor beta chain was observed in a study of memory CD4+ T cells and cytomegalovirus serostatus (dated by TCRdb to the late 2010s). In the study overall: The cohort comprised 33 healthy Belgian adults, 9 CMV seropositive and some 24 CMV seronegative. CD4+ memory TCRbeta repertoires of a Belgian cohort with known cytomegalovirus serostatus were sequenced in order to replicate a published TCR-based CMV serostatus classifier. General conclusions and limits of the study: Among the approximately 160 previously reported CMV-associated TCRbeta sequences, some 62 showed up in the CD4+ memory repertoires, with each one found in between one and five individuals. A median bootstrapped AUC of around 0.95 with a 95% CI of 0.76-1.00 was achieved on the Belgian cohort by the original-framework classifier. For CMV serostatus prediction, a median bootstrapped AUC of 0.95 was reached with the original framework, and a median bootstrapped AUC of roughly 0.9 was reached with a US-trained random forest. Only CD4+CD45RO+ memory cells were sequenced, in contrast to the original study, in which naive and memory CD4+ and CD8+ populations were covered. The results were read as suggesting that the CMV-associated TCR signature is, for the most part, present in the CD4+ memory repertoire.

The Quick-DNA Microprep Kit was used to extract genomic DNA from the sorted cells. Amplification of TCRbeta DNA was done with the immunoSEQ hsTCRbeta kit, following the protocol from the manufacturer. An Illumina MiSeq instrument was used to sequence the TCRbeta libraries. The study's processing was this. Once out-of-frame sequences had been removed, some 2 million distinct TCRbeta sequences were left, which works out to an average of roughly 64,000 per individual. Each individual was scored by the count of 150 to 200 previously reported CMV-associated TCRbeta sequences and the total productive distinct TCRbeta count. A beta-binomial model was reimplemented in Python, and scikit-learn random forests with default parameters were trained on data from the US cohort. On the Belgian cohort, classifier performance was reported as the median AUC, along with percentile confidence intervals, across 10,000 bootstrap iterations. In its TCRdb copy, this immuneACCESS table keeps in-frame sequences only and misses some clones. Where compared with another copy, unresolved V genes explain less than half of these, and the others have no known cause. V and J calls and clone size are as listed in that table; D and trimming were resolved from the DNA. The sample table contains some 47,000 clones; only one count was recorded for just under 80% of them. Jointly, the top ten make up under 1% of the sample.

A remark on this clone: This receptor's antigen is unknown. Base qualities are missing; no much larger clone stands one base away.

Single viable CD3+CD4+CD8-CD45RO+ cells were sorted as memory CD4+ T cells on a FACSAria II. To determine CMV serostatus, a Roche Elecsys assay was used that detects serum IgG against CMV pp150, pp28, p38 and p52. After the samples were thawed, total CD4+ T cells were enriched through positive selection using CD4 magnetic microbeads. Samples originated from another study that specifically interrogated the CD4+ T cell memory repertoire. Following standard operating procedures, peripheral blood mononuclear cells were isolated and cryopreserved, while serum was kept at -80 degrees C. Staining used CD3-PerCP (BW264/56), CD4-APC (RPA-T4), CD45RO-PE (UCHT1) and CD8-Pacific Orange (3B5) antibodies, with Sytox blue excluding non-viable cells. The CDR3 has 14 amino acids, counting the end cysteine and phenylalanine. Here the CDR3 DNA is all that survives: 42 bases in frame from base 1. CDR1 SNHLY and CDR2 FYNNEI were looked up in the germline V gene. At the junction V is shortened by 1 base and J by 5 bases, with 12 bases in between.

The rearranged chain carries TRBV2 and TRBJ2-7; a weak D assignment points to TRBD1 (6 bases agree). Sequencing input: memory CD4+ T cells from blood. This TCR derives from an adult in good health and CMV-seronegative. The CDR3 loop reads CASSEGGLLHEQYF. The sequenced DNA is TGTGCCAGCAGTGAAGGGGGGCTTCTCCACGAGCAGTACTTC. With the rest looked up from the reference TRBV2 and TRBJ2-7 genes rather than sequenced, the full variable domain is EPEVTQTPSHQVTQMGQEVILRCVPISNHLYFYWYRQILGQKVEFLVSFYNNEISEKSEIFDDQFSVERPDGSNFTLKIRSTKLEDSAMYFCASSEGGLLHEQYFGPGTRLTVT.